This T cell receptor (beta chain) is drawn from a study of CD8 T cells in ankylosing spondylitis. V lost 1 base to trimming and J lost 6 bases, with 13 bases between them. Looked up from germline, CDR1 is SGHTS and CDR2 is YDEGEE. The CDR3 is 15 amino acids. The study's findings and limits: There was reportedly significant enrichment of clones that were disease-linked in matched ankylosing spondylitis synovial fluid. Fewer than 10 highly homologous variants made up a TCR beta motif that seemed to typify ankylosing spondylitis blood.

With regard to this clonotype: Its specificity is not known.

A single record per CDR3 protein comes from TCRdb applying MiXCR to the 5' RACE reads. The profile shows a few hundred thousand distinct CDR3 sequences, 20% to 25% of them singletons. This TCR was recovered from a male donor with ankylosing spondylitis. The specimen was blood, either unsorted or a sorted T cell fraction (not recorded which). The chain links TRBV5-8 to TRBJ1-4; possible D gene TRBD1, 5 bases. CDR3 amino acids: CASSLPLQGDEKLFF. Written as DNA, the CDR3 is TGTGCCAGCAGCTTGCCGCTGCAGGGCGATGAAAAACTGTTTTTT.